There are many counts of the clone carrying this T cell receptor (beta chain). No antigen is known for it. Cells sorted as Tregs were CD4+, CD25+ and CD127-/low. Study-level results: Tumor Treg TCRs overlapped most with tumor naive CD4+ cells.

V dropped 8 bases and J dropped 0 bases, with 11 bases sitting between them. Germline values: CDR1 SEHNR, CDR2 FQNEAQ (reference sequence). The CDR3 spans 14 residues. After constant-region reverse-primer amplification, full-length variable regions underwent semi-nested PCR with Nested Universal Primer A. MiXCR, applied by TCRdb to the 5' RACE reads, yields one record per CDR3 protein. The sample consists of roughly 58,000 distinct CDR3 sequences, about 20% of them appearing once. The source of this sequence is a female donor with breast cancer. The chain employs TRBV7-9 and TRBJ1-3; weak D call: TRBD1 (6 bases). Specimen: tumor-infiltrating Tregs sorted from the breast tumor. Written as DNA, the CDR3 is TGTGCCAGCCAGACAGGCAGCTCTGGAAACACCATATATTTT. It yields the protein CASQTGSSGNTIYF.